This is a list of T cell receptor beta chains from one sample in a study of long-term antiretroviral therapy in people with HIV. The repertoire was sequenced with immunoSEQ multiplex PCR; TCRdb's copy has only in-frame clones and lacks some. This sample carries 11,000 to 15,000 clones, 80% of them seen once, and the ten largest clones take about an eighth. The source material was unsorted PBMCs, sampled 3.2 years before starting antiretroviral therapy. The receptors derive from a middle-aged man with HIV. The CDR3 runs from the conserved cysteine through the conserved F or W.

TRBJ1-6 TRBV5-4 CASSLLPSSYNSPLHF
TRBJ1-2 TRBV27 CASLWGRYGYTF
TRBJ1-1 TRBV5-1 CASSSQGNTEAFF
TRBJ2-1 TRBV15 CATSLGEVYNEQFF
TRBJ1-2 TRBV19 CASSIDRGYTF
TRBJ1-5 TRBV4-2 CASSQNREQDQPQHF
TRBJ2-3 TRBV5-1 CASSLETSGGGQHTQYF
TRBJ2-7 TRBV4-1 CASSQEDRTSYEQYF
TRBJ2-7 TRBV18 CASSFGTGLSYEQYF
TRBJ2-7 TRBV7-2 CASSPDSHSYEQYF
TRBJ1-5 TRBV2 CASRGQGAHQPQHF
TRBJ2-1 TRBV4-1 CASSPQTLLGFRYNEQFF
TRBJ2-3 TRBV9 CASSVERGLAGAARTDTQYF
TRBJ2-3 TRBV5-8 CASSLGTSLDTQYF
TRBJ2-3 TRBV4-2 CASSLNGVSPSMNTQYF
TRBJ1-2 TRBV18 CASSSNGQGPTNYGYTF
TRBJ1-2 TRBV6-1 CASSRGGDYGYTF
TRBJ2-7 TRBV6-6 CASSYSAYEQYF
TRBJ2-3 TRBV4-1 CASSQYGTGGSDTQYF
TRBJ2-3 TRBV7-3 CASSSGQITDTQYF
TRBJ2-1 TRBV9 CASSAYGHLDGEQFF
TRBJ2-1 TRBV10-1 CASSRGGSGGAGSEQFF
TRBJ2-7 TRBV18 CASSPPSAGGNEQYF
TRBJ1-5 TRBV6-1 CASSELGSNQPQHF
TRBJ2-6 TRBV27 CASSIVSWLQSRANVLTF
TRBJ2-3 TRBV7-3 CASSPGLATDTQYF
TRBJ1-1 TRBV6-1 CASRYSENTEAFF
TRBJ1-1 TRBV18 CASRGFNTEAFF
TRBJ2-7 TRBV6-1 CASTYRGPYEQYF
TRBJ1-5 TRBV2 CASTLGQSNQPQHF
TRBJ1-6 TRBV5-1 CASSRSGRWGGTYNSPLHF
TRBJ1-3 TRBV18 CASSPQGRSPGNTIYF
TRBJ2-7 TRBV9 CASSVGGHPTYEQYF
TRBJ2-5 TRBV2 CASSEAQGGTETQYF
TRBJ2-1 TRBV10-3 CGVAGGQGHEQFF
TRBJ1-1 TRBV5-1 CASSGGVLNTEAFF
TRBJ1-5 TRBV6-1 CASSGMEGAPFVNQPQHF
TRBJ1-4 TRBV5-1 CASSPGSATNEKLFF
TRBJ2-7 TRBV27 CASSHSGGTISYEQYF
TRBJ2-4 TRBV6-1 CASIDGRGTGGPPAKNIQYF
TRBJ1-2 TRBV5-1 CASSLQGADGYTF
TRBJ2-5 TRBV13 CASSLEASVETQYF
TRBJ1-3 TRBV11-2 CASSRHTQGTLSGNTIYF
TRBJ2-7 TRBV5-6 CASSLESYEQYF
TRBJ1-2 TRBV29-1 CSVRDRDYGYTF
TRBJ2-7 TRBV10-3 CAIRGTAYEQYF
TRBJ1-1 TRBV5-1 CASSLSRDGKNTEAFF
TRBJ1-2 TRBV2 CATTLLGGNYGYTF
TRBJ2-7 TRBV2 CASSEEGFTGGLSYEQYF
TRBJ2-1 TRBV9 CASSVGQQQTSKRLPSLMMQFF
TRBJ1-1 TRBV10-2 CASSEWGAGAFF
TRBJ2-1 TRBV15 CATSSGLGRPYNEQFF
TRBJ2-7 TRBV19 CASSIRGGATYEQYF
TRBJ2-3 TRBV6-6 CASRARGLTDTQYF
TRBJ1-1 TRBV18 CASYTNRDTEAFF
TRBJ2-2 TRBV2 CASTHFSSGGRITGELFF
TRBJ1-1 TRBV2 CASSSKEVNTEAFF